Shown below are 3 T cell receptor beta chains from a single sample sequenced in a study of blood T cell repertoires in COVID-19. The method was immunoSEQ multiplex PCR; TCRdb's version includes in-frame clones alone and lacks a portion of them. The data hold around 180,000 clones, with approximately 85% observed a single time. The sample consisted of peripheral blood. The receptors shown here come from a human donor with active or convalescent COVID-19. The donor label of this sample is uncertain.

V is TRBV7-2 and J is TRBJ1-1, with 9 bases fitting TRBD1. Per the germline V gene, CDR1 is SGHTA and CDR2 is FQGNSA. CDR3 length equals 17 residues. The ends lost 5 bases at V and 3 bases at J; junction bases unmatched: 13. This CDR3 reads CASSRDRAHTLYTEAFF. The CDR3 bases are TGTGCCAGCAGCCGGGACAGGGCGCACACCCTCTACACTGAAGCTTTCTTT.

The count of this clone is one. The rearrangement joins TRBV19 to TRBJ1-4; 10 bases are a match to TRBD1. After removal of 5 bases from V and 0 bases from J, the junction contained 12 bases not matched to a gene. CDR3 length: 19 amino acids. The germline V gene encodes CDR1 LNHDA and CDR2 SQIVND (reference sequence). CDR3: CASSLYAGTGASTNEKLFF. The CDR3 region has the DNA TGTGCCAGTAGTTTATATGCCGGGACAGGGGCCTCAACTAATGAAAAACTGTTTTTT.

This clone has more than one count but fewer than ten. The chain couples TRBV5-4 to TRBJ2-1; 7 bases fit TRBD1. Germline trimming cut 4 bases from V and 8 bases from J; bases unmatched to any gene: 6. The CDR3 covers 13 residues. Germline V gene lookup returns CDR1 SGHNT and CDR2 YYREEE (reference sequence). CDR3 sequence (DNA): TGTGCCAGCAGCCTAGACAGGGCCGATGAGCAGTTCTTC. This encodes CASSLDRADEQFF.